The source of this T cell receptor (beta chain) is a study of T cell repertoires in cytomegalovirus infection. The CDR3 contains 15 residues. The V end lost 10 bases, the J end lost 10 bases, and 26 bases lay between the germline ends. The V gene's germline CDR1 is MGHDK and CDR2 SYGVNS. This clonotype was seen only once. Its cognate antigen is unknown. Each CDR3 protein is one row after TCRdb ran MiXCR on the reads. The table lists about 700,000 distinct CDR3 sequences, 33% of them singletons. J is TRBJ2-1 and V is TRBV25-1; D is possibly TRBD2 (7 bases). Sequencing used cultured PBMCs, obtained from culture after CMV antigen stimulation. This sequence was found in a human donor in good health (CMV status not recorded). Some clones in this sample may be carry-over from other donors' samples. In nucleotides, the CDR3 is TGTGCCACCTCCCCCGAGGAGGGGGGGTGGTGGGAGCAGTTCTTC. Protein product: CATSPEEGGWWEQFF.